Sequencing of this TCR beta chain was carried out in a study of OX40 agonist ivuxolimab in advanced cancers. TCRdb keeps only in-frame clones here, not all; method: immunoSEQ multiplex PCR. This sample has 50,000 to 70,000 clones; 84% occur once, and the top ten carry about 0.65%. Unmatched junction bases numbered 4, after V lost 6 bases and J lost 2 bases. This CDR3 comprises 15 residues. Germline CDR1 reads SNHLY; CDR2 reads FYNNEI. The V and J genes are TRBV2 and TRBJ2-1, with 10 bases lining up with TRBD1. The sample was CD4+ or CD8+ T cells sorted from blood, taken in a trial of the OX40 agonist ivuxolimab. The sequence was obtained from an adult with an advanced solid tumor such as melanoma, head and neck, liver or kidney cancer. The CDR3 coding sequence is TGTGCCAGCAGGAATGACAGGGGGCCCTACAATGAGCAGTTCTTC. Translated, it gives CASRNDRGPYNEQFF. Using reference TRBV2 and TRBJ2-1 for the parts outside the CDR3, the full variable domain is EPEVTQTPSHQVTQMGQEVILRCVPISNHLYFYWYRQILGQKVEFLVSFYNNEISEKSEIFDDQFSVERPDGSNFTLKIRSTKLEDSAMYFCASRNDRGPYNEQFFGPGTRLTVL.